The 13 T cell receptor beta chains presented below share a single source sample, sequenced in a study of T cells in localized non-small cell lung cancer. TCRdb's table, derived via immunoSEQ multiplex PCR, lists solely in-frame clones and lacks some. The sample has roughly 35,000 clones, around 93% seen once. The starting material was peripheral blood mononuclear cells, obtained before any cancer treatment. These receptors originate from a female donor older than 55 with stage II lung adenocarcinoma.

This chain connects TRBV7-2 to TRBJ1-1; 9 nucleotides agree with TRBD1. V gave up 1 base and J gave up 6 bases; unmatched junction bases: 6. There are 15 residues in the CDR3. Looked up from germline, CDR1 is SGHTA and CDR2 is FQGNSA. The CDR3 coding sequence is TGTGCCAGCAGCTTAGGGGGACAGGGAGGCGCTGAAGCTTTCTTT. Its protein is CASSLGGQGGAEAFF.

V usage is TRBV7-9 and J usage is TRBJ2-2; 10 bases line up with TRBD2. CDR3 length equals 17 residues. In germline, CDR1 is SEHNR, CDR2 FQNEAQ (reference sequence). V lost 3 bases and J lost 1; bases outside the gene matches: 5. The CDR3 protein is CASSLLGLALNTGELFF. CDR3 bases: TGTGCCAGCAGCTTGCTGGGACTAGCGTTGAACACCGGGGAGCTGTTTTTT.

The V call is TRBV19, the J call TRBJ2-2, with TRBD1 matching over 8 bases. Germline V gene data show CDR1 as LNHDA and CDR2 as SQIVND (reference sequence). V lost 7 bases and J lost 0; bases outside the gene matches: 4. The CDR3 sequence is 15 residues long. As DNA, the CDR3 is TGTGCCAGTAAAGGGACAGGAACGAACACCGGGGAGCTGTTTTTT. It specifies CASKGTGTNTGELFF.

The sample holds one count of this clone. The rearrangement links TRBV2 to TRBJ2-1; D gene uncertain. V was clipped by 8 bases and J by 6 bases, with 8 bases between them. The germline V gene has CDR1 SNHLY and CDR2 FYNNEI. This CDR3 spans 11 amino acids. CDR3 DNA: TGTGCCAGCGACAAGCTCAATGAGCAGTTCTTC. It yields the protein CASDKLNEQFF.

This clone was observed a few times. This rearrangement joins TRBV5-6 to TRBJ2-3; 11 positions agree with TRBD1. CDR1 and CDR2 from the germline V gene are SGHDT and YYEEEE. Trimming took 3 bases from V and 1 from J; bases not matched to a gene: 4. This CDR3 contains 16 residues. Here the CDR3 reads CASSSDRGRGTDTQYF. The DNA for the CDR3 is TGTGCCAGCAGCTCGGACAGGGGGCGCGGCACAGATACGCAGTATTTT. The full variable domain, its missing parts supplied by reference TRBV5-6 and TRBJ2-3, is DAGVTQSPTHLIKTRGQQVTLRCSPKSGHDTVSWYQQALGQGPQFIFQYYEEEERQRGNFPDRFSGHQFPNYSSELNVNALLLGDSALYLCASSSDRGRGTDTQYFGPGTRLTVL.

The J gene is TRBJ1-4, the V gene TRBV5-1; D unclear. The V and J ends lost 0 bases and 0 bases respectively, with 6 bases between them. In germline, CDR1 is SGHRS, CDR2 YFSETQ. This CDR3 contains 15 residues. The CDR3 is CASSLDGATNEKLFF. DNA for the CDR3: TGCGCCAGCAGCTTGGATGGTGCAACTAATGAAAAACTGTTTTTT.

This chain's CDR3 is CASSSSGVSGELFF. For the CDR3, the DNA is TGTGCCAGCAGTTCTAGCGGGGTATCCGGGGAGCTGTTTTTT. This sequence joins TRBV7-9 and TRBJ2-2, with 9 nucleotides matching TRBD2. V gave up 6 bases and J gave up 6 bases; unmatched junction bases: 5. CDR3 length: 14 amino acids. CDR1 and CDR2 (germline): SEHNR, FQNEAQ (reference sequence).

This chain links TRBV28 with TRBJ2-3; D possibly corresponds to TRBD2 (6 bases). Germline V gene sequence: CDR1 MDHEN, CDR2 SYDVKM. The CDR3 is 16 residues long. V lost 3 bases and J lost 3, with 16 bases in between. This CDR3 reads CASSFGGADPTDTQYF. The CDR3 nucleotides are TGTGCCAGCAGTTTTGGAGGGGCCGATCCTACAGATACGCAGTATTTT.

The chain has TRBV6-1 and TRBJ2-7; a weak D match, TRBD2 (5 bases). Per the germline V gene, CDR1 is MNHNS and CDR2 is SASEGT. This CDR3 comprises 13 residues. Trimming cost V 3 bases and J 2 bases, with 8 bases left between them. The CDR3 here is CASSEGRPYEQYF. The CDR3 DNA sequence: TGTGCCAGCAGTGAGGGGAGACCCTACGAGCAGTACTTC.

The J gene is TRBJ2-2, the V gene TRBV7-3; TRBD2 matches 7 bases. The CDR3 spans 17 residues. CDR1 and CDR2 (germline): SGHTA, FQGTGA. Germline trimming cut 3 bases from V and 1 base from J; bases unmatched to any gene: 8. This CDR3 reads CASSFSGRGRNTGELFF. Here the CDR3 DNA reads TGTGCCAGCAGCTTCTCGGGGCGGGGGAGGAACACCGGGGAGCTGTTTTTT.

The chain combines TRBV4-3 with TRBJ2-3; D call uncertain. Germline V gene data show CDR1 as LGHNA and CDR2 as YSLEER. The CDR3 is 15 amino acids. The ends were cut back, 0 bases at V and 4 bases at J, with 11 bases in the middle. CDR3 protein: CASSQEFTTPDTQYF. The DNA for the CDR3 is TGCGCCAGCAGCCAAGAGTTTACGACTCCAGATACGCAGTATTTT.

This clone has just one count. V gene TRBV10-1 combines with J gene TRBJ2-7; TRBD2 matches 9 bases. The germline V gene has CDR1 WNHNN and CDR2 SYGVQD (reference sequence). Trimming cost V 8 bases and J 6 bases; bases outside gene matches: 8. The CDR3 runs 13 residues. CDR3 sequence: CASGPSGVGEQYF. The CDR3, as DNA: TGCGCCAGCGGGCCTAGCGGGGTTGGCGAGCAGTACTTC.

CDR3 region: CASSQGRTSASDTQYF. Here the CDR3 DNA reads TGCGCCAGCAGCCAGGGGAGGACTAGCGCTAGCGATACGCAGTATTTT. The rearrangement uses TRBV5-1 and TRBJ2-3; 9 positions match TRBD2. This CDR3 is 16 amino acids long. Germline trimming cut 4 bases from V and 6 bases from J; bases unmatched to any gene: 12. Germline-derived CDR1 and CDR2 are SGHRS and YFSETQ. Full variable domain (rest looked up from reference TRBV5-1 and TRBJ2-3): KAGVTQTPRYLIKTRGQQVTLSCSPISGHRSVSWYQQTPGQGLQFLFEYFSETQRNKGNFPGRFSGRQFSNSRSEMNVSTLELGDSALYLCASSQGRTSASDTQYFGPGTRLTVL.